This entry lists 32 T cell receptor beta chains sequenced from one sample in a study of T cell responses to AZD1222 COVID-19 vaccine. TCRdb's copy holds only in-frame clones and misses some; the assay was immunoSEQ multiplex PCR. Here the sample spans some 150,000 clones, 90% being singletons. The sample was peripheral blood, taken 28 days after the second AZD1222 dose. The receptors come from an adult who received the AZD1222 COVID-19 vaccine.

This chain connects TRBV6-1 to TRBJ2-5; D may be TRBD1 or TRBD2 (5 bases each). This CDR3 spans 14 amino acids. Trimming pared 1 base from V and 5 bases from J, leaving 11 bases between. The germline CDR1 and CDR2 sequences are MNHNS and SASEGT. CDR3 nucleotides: TGTGCCAGCAGTGAAGGGGGACCCGCGGAGACCCAGTACTTC. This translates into CASSEGGPAETQYF.

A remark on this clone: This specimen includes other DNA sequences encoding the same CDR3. The CDR3 DNA is TGTGCCAGCAGGGGGACTAGCGGCACCTACGAGCAGTACTTC. This translates into CASRGTSGTYEQYF. The genes are TRBV2 and TRBJ2-7; 11 nucleotides match TRBD2. V shed 6 bases and J 2 bases; nucleotides not matched to a gene: 3. There are 14 residues in the CDR3. Germline loops: CDR1 SNHLY, CDR2 FYNNEI.

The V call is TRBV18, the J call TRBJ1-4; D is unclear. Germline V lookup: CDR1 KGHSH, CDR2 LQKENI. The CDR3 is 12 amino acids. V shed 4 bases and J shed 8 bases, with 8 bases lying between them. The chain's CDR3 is CASSQGNEKLFF. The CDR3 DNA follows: TGTGCCAGCTCACAGGGAAACGAAAAACTGTTTTTT.

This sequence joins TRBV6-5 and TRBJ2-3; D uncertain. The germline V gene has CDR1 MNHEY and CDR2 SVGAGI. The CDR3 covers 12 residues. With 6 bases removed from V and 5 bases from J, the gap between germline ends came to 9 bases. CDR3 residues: CASSLRKDTQYF. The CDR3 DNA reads TGTGCCAGCAGCTTAAGGAAAGATACGCAGTATTTT.

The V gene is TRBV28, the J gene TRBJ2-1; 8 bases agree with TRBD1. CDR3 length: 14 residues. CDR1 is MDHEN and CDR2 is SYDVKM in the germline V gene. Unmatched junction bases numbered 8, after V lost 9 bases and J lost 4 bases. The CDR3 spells CASWDRTNYNEQFF. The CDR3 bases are TGTGCCAGTTGGGACAGGACCAATTACAATGAGCAGTTCTTC.

Written as DNA, the CDR3 is TGTGCCAGCTCGCCCGACATTTTAACGCAGTATTTT. It is translated as CASSPDILTQYF. This chain connects TRBV18 to TRBJ2-3, with unresolved D. The V and J ends lost 6 bases and 9 bases respectively, with 13 bases between them. The CDR3 is 12 amino acids. The germline CDR1 and CDR2 sequences are KGHSH and LQKENI.

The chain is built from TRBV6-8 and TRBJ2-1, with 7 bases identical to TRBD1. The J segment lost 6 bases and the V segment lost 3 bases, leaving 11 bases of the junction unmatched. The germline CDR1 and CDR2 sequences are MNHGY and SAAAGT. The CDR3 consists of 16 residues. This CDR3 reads CASSYKRQGDGNEQFF. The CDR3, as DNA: TGTGCCAGCAGTTATAAACGACAGGGCGATGGCAATGAGCAGTTCTTC.

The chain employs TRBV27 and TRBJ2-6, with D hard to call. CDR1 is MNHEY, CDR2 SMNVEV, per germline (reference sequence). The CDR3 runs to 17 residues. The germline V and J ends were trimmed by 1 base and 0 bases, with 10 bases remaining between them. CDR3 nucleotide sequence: TGTGCCAGCAGTTTATTACCACTGACCTCTGGGGCCAACGTCCTGACTTTC. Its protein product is CASSLLPLTSGANVLTF. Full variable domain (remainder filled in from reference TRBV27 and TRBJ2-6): EAQVTQNPRYLITVTGKKLTVTCSQNMNHEYMSWYRQDPGLGLRQIYYSMNVEVTDKGDVPEGYKVSRKEKRNFPLILESPSPNQTSLYFCASSLLPLTSGANVLTFGAGSRLTVL.

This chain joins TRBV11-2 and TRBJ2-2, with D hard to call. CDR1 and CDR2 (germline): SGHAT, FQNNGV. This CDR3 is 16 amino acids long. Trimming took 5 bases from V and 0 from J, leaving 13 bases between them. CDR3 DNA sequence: TGTGCCAGCAGCCCATTCCATCCTTCGAACACCGGGGAGCTGTTTTTT. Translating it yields CASSPFHPSNTGELFF.

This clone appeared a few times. CDR3 DNA sequence: TGTGCCAGCAGCGCCCCAGCGAACACCGGGGAGCTGTTTTTT. Its translation is CASSAPANTGELFF. The chain carries TRBV9 and TRBJ2-2; unclear D gene. V lost 3 bases and J 0 bases, leaving 6 bases between the germline ends. CDR3 length equals 14 residues. Germline lookup yields CDR1 SGDLS and CDR2 YYNGEE.

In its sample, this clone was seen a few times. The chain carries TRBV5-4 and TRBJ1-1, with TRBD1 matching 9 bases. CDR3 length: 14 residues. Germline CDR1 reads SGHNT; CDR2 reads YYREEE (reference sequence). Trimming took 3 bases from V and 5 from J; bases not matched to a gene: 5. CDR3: CASSWRQGGTEAFF. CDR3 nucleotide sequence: TGTGCCAGCAGCTGGAGACAGGGGGGGACTGAAGCTTTCTTT.

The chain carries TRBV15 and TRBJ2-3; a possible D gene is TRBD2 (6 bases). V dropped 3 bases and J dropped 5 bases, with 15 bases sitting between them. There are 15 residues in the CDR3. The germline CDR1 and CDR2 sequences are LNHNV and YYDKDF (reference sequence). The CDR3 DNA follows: TGTGCCACCAGCAGGGGGGACTCCGGCTTAGATACGCAGTATTTT. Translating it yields CATSRGDSGLDTQYF.

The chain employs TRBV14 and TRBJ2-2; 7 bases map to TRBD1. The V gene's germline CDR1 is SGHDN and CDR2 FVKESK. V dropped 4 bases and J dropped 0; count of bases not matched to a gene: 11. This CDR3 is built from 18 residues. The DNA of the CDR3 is TGTGCCAGCAGCCTACGACCGTTCACAGGGGCGAACACCGGGGAGCTGTTTTTT. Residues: CASSLRPFTGANTGELFF.

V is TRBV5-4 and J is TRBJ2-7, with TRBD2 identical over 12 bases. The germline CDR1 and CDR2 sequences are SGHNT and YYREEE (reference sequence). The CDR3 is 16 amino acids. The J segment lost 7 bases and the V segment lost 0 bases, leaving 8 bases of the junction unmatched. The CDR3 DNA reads TGTGCCAGCAGCTTGGCGCTAGCGGGAGGGCCGAGAGAGCAGTACTTC. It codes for CASSLALAGGPREQYF. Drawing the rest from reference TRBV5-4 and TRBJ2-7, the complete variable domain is ETGVTQSPTHLIKTRGQQVTLRCSSQSGHNTVSWYQQALGQGPQFIFQYYREEENGRGNFPPRFSGLQFPNYSSELNVNALELDDSALYLCASSLALAGGPREQYFGPGTRLTVT.

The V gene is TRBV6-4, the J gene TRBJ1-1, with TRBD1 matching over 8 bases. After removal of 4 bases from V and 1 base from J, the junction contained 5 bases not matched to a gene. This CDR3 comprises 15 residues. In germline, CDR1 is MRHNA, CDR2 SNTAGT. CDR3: CASSALDRGNTEAFF. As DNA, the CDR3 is TGTGCCAGCAGTGCTCTTGACAGGGGGAACACTGAAGCTTTCTTT.

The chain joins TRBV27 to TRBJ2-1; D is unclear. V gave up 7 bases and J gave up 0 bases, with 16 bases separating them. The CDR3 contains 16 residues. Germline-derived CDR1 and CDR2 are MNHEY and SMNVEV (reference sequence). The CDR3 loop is CASKLASFPSYNEQFF. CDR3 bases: TGTGCCAGCAAATTAGCTAGTTTTCCCTCCTACAATGAGCAGTTCTTC.

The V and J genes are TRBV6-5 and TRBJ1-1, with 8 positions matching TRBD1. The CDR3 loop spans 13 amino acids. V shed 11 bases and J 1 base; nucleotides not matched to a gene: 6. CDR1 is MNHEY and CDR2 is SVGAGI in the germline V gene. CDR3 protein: CAGSRGRNTEAFF. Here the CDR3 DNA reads TGTGCCGGCTCCAGGGGGCGGAACACTGAAGCTTTCTTT.

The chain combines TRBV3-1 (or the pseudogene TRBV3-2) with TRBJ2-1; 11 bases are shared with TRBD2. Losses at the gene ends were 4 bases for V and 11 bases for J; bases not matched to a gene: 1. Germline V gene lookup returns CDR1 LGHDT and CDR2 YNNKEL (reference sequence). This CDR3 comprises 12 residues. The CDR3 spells CASSLTSGKQFF. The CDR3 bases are TGTGCCAGCAGCCTGACTAGCGGGAAGCAGTTCTTC.

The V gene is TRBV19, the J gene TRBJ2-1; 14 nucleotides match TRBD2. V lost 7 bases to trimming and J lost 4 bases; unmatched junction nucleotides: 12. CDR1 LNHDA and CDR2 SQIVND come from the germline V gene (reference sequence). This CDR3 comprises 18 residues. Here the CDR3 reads CASTPGLAGEGLYNEQFF. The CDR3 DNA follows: TGTGCCAGTACCCCGGGACTAGCGGGAGAGGGGCTTTACAATGAGCAGTTCTTC.

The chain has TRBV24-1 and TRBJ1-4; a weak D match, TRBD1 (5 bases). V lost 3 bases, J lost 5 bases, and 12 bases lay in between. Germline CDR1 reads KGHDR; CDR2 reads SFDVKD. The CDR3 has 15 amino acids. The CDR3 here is CATSDRQSPNEKLFF. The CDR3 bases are TGTGCCACCAGTGATCGACAGTCCCCCAATGAAAAACTGTTTTTT.

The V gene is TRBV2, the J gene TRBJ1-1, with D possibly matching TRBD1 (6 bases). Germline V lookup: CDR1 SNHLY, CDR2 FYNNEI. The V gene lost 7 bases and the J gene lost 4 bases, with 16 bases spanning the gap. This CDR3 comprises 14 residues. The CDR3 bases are TGTGCCAGCACCCTAGCAGGGGCAATCACTGAAGCTTTCTTT. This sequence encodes CASTLAGAITEAFF.

The CDR3 is CASSPRTGNSPLHF. CDR3 bases: TGTGCCAGCAGCCCTAGGACAGGGAACTCACCCCTCCACTTT. The chain employs TRBV5-4 and TRBJ1-6, with 8 bases aligning to TRBD1. The germline V gene has CDR1 SGHNT and CDR2 YYREEE (reference sequence). The length of the CDR3 is 14 residues. Trimming cost V 4 bases and J 10 bases; bases outside gene matches: 7.

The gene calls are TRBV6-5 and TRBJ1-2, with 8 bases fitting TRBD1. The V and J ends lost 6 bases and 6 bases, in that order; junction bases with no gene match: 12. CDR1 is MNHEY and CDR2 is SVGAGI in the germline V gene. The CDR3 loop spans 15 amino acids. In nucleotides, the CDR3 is TGTGCCAGCAGCCCAGAGAGGACAGGGTTTCATGGCTACACCTTC. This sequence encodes CASSPERTGFHGYTF.

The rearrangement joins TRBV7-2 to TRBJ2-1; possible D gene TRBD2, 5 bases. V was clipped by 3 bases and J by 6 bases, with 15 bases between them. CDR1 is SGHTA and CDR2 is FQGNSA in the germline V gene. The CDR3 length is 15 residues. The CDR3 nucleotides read TGTGCCAGCAGCTTTGGTCAGCGGACCCTCAATGAGCAGTTCTTC. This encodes CASSFGQRTLNEQFF.

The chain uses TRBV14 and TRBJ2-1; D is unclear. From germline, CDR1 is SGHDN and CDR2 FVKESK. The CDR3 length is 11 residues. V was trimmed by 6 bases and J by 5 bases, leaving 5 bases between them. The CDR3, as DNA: TGTGCCAGCAGGCTGGACAATGAGCAGTTCTTC. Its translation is CASRLDNEQFF.

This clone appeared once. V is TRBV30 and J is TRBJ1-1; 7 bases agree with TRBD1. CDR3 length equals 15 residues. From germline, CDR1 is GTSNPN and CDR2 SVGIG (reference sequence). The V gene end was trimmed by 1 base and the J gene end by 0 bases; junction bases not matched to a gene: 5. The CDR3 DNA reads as TGTGCCTGGAGTGCTGCGACAGGGCTGAACACTGAAGCTTTCTTT. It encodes CAWSAATGLNTEAFF.

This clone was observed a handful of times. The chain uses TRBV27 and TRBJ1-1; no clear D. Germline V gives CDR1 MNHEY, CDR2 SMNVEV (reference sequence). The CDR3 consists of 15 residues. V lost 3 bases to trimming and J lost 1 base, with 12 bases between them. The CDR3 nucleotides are TGTGCCAGCAGTTTTGGACTAAGGGCGAACACTGAAGCTTTCTTT. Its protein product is CASSFGLRANTEAFF.

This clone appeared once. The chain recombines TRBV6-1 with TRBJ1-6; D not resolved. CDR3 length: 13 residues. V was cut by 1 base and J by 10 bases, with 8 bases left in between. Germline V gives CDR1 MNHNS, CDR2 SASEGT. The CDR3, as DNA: TGTGCCAGCAGTGAAGAAGGCTTCTCACCCCTCCACTTT. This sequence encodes CASSEEGFSPLHF.

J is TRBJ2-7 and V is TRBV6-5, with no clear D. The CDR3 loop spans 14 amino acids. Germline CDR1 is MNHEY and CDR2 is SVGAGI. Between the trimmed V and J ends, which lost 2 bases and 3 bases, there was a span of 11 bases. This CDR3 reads CASSYDSAGYEQYF. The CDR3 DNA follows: TGTGCCAGCAGTTACGATTCGGCCGGCTACGAGCAGTACTTC.

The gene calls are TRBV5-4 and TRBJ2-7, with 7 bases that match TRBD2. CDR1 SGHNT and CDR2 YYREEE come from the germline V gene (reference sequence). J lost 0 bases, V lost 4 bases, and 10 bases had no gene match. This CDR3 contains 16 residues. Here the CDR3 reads CASSPAQGGGSYEQYF. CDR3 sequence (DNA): TGTGCCAGCAGCCCCGCGCAGGGCGGGGGCTCCTACGAGCAGTACTTC.

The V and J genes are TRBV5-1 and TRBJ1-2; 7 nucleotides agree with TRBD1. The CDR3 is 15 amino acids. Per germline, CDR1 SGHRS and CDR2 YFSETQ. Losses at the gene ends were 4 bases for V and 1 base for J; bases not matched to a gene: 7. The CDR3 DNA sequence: TGCGCCAGCAGCCCGACAGGGCCCCGTAACTATGGCTACACCTTC. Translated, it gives CASSPTGPRNYGYTF. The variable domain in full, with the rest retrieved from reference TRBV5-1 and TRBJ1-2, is KAGVTQTPRYLIKTRGQQVTLSCSPISGHRSVSWYQQTPGQGLQFLFEYFSETQRNKGNFPGRFSGRQFSNSRSEMNVSTLELGDSALYLCASSPTGPRNYGYTFGSGTRLTVV.

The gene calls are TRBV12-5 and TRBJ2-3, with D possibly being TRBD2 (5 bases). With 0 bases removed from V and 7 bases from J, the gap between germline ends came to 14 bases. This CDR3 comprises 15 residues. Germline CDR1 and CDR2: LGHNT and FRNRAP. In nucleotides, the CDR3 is TGTGCTAGTGGTTTGGTGGGAGTGGGAGTGAATACGCAGTATTTT. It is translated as CASGLVGVGVNTQYF.